These T cell receptor beta chains were read from a single sample in a study of blood T cell repertoires in COVID-19. Sequencing used immunoSEQ multiplex PCR; TCRdb keeps in-frame clones, though not all of them. The table records approximately 250,000 clones, roughly 85% of them present only once. Specimen: PBMCs or T cells enriched from blood (not recorded which). These receptors were collected from a woman in her fifties or sixties with acute COVID-19. CDR3s include the opening cysteine and the closing phenylalanine or tryptophan. The order of the fields is D gene, clone size, V gene, J gene, CDR3 length, CDR3 DNA, CDR3 protein. D genes are given only for firm matches. Only part of the rows carry a size: once, few, many, or a class if the clone is expanded.

>NA|NA|TRBV11-2|TRBJ1-1|15
TGTGCCAGCAGCTTAGAAGGACTCATGAACACTGAAGCTTTCTTT
CASSLEGLMNTEAFF
>NA|NA|TRBV4-2|TRBJ1-5|15
TGTGCCAGCAGCCAAGATCTCTTAGTGGGGGGGCCCCAGCATTTT
CASSQDLLVGGPQHF
>TRBD1|NA|TRBV10-3|TRBJ1-2|15
TGTGCCATCAGTGAAGGGGGCCGACAGGGGTATGGCTACACCTTC
CAISEGGRQGYGYTF
>TRBD1|NA|TRBV25-1|TRBJ1-5|17
TGTGCCAGCAGTGACTCTTCCGGACAGGGCGGCAATCAGCCCCAGCATTTT
CASSDSSGQGGNQPQHF
>TRBD2|NA|TRBV4-3|TRBJ2-1|18
TGCGCCAGCAGCCAAGACACGATTACTAGCGGGGGAGTCAATGAGCAGTTCTTC
CASSQDTITSGGVNEQFF
>NA|NA|TRBV30|TRBJ1-4|13
TGTGCCTGGAGTGGGCACCTTAATGAAAAACTGTTTTTT
CAWSGHLNEKLFF
>NA|NA|TRBV5-6|TRBJ1-2|12
TGTGCCAGCAGCCTCGGGGTTCCCGGCTACACCTTC
CASSLGVPGYTF
>NA|NA|TRBV29-1|TRBJ1-1|12
TGCAGCGTGGGGCCGGGTGGCACTGAAGCTTTCTTT
CSVGPGGTEAFF
>NA|NA|TRBV6-5|TRBJ1-1|14
TGTGCCAGCAGTTACGCCATCGGGGTACGTGAAGCTTTCTTT
CASSYAIGVREAFF
>NA|NA|TRBV3-1/TRBV3-2|TRBJ1-1|15
TGTGCCAGCAGCCCCCCCGGCATCGCAGGCACTGAAGCTTTCTTT
CASSPPGIAGTEAFF
>TRBD1|NA|TRBV3-1/TRBV3-2|TRBJ1-1|19
TGTGCCAGCAGCCAAGAGGGGGAGGGACAGGGGGCCCCGGGCACTGAAGCTTTCTTT
CASSQEGEGQGAPGTEAFF
>NA|few|TRBV12-3/TRBV12-4|TRBJ1-1|13
TGTGCCAGCAACCGAGACAGCACCTCTGAAGCTTTCTTT
CASNRDSTSEAFF
>TRBD1|NA|TRBV7-6|TRBJ2-1|16
TGTGCCAGCAGCTTAACCGCCGGGACAGGGATGAATGAGCAGTTCTTC
CASSLTAGTGMNEQFF
>NA|NA|TRBV6-5|TRBJ1-2|14
TGTGCCAGCAGTTACCGCGGGGAGGGTTATGGCTACACCTTC
CASSYRGEGYGYTF
>NA|once|TRBV14|TRBJ1-2|13
TGTGCCAGCAGAATAAATTTACAGGGTGGCTACACCTTC
CASRINLQGGYTF
>NA|NA|TRBV6-5|TRBJ1-6|15
TGTGCCAGCAATGGAGGGGAAATCTATAATTCACCCCTCCACTTT
CASNGGEIYNSPLHF
>TRBD1|NA|TRBV5-5|TRBJ1-1|15
TGTGCCAGCAGCAACCGGGACAGGGGAGGCACTGAAGCTTTCTTT
CASSNRDRGGTEAFF
>TRBD1|NA|TRBV2|TRBJ1-4|15
TGTGCCAGCAGTGGAGGGACAGGGTTTGTAGAAAAACTGTTTTTT
CASSGGTGFVEKLFF
>TRBD2|once|TRBV7-2|TRBJ2-3|15
TGTGCCAGCAGCTTCATAGCGGGGGGGCTCGATACGCAGTATTTT
CASSFIAGGLDTQYF
>TRBD1|NA|TRBV28|TRBJ1-2|12
TGTGCCAGCAGTGGGCAGGGGGGTGGCTACACCTTC
CASSGQGGGYTF
>TRBD1|NA|TRBV5-5|TRBJ2-7|14
TGTGCCAGCAGCATTGACCGGGACAGTTACGAGCAGTACTTC
CASSIDRDSYEQYF
>NA|few|TRBV2|TRBJ1-1|15
TGTGCCAGCAGGAGACCGACAGCCGAGTCCATGGAAGCTTTCTTT
CASRRPTAESMEAFF
>NA|once|TRBV14|TRBJ1-2|14
TGTGCCAGCAGCCAAATAACAGGGCTGGGTGGCTACACCTTC
CASSQITGLGGYTF
>TRBD2|few|TRBV7-8|TRBJ2-5|15
TGTGCCAGCAGCTTAGGTCTAGCGGAGACGGAGACCCAGTACTTC
CASSLGLAETETQYF
>TRBD2|NA|TRBV19|TRBJ2-3|18
TGTGCCAGTAGTATTATGAAACTAGCGGGGGGGTCCACAGATACGCAGTATTTT
CASSIMKLAGGSTDTQYF
>TRBD1|NA|TRBV19|TRBJ1-5|15
TGTGCCAGTAGTATCGGGACAGGGGGTCATCAGCCCCAGCATTTT
CASSIGTGGHQPQHF
>NA|NA|TRBV19|TRBJ1-3|14
TGTGCCAGTAGTACCCGACAGGCTGGAAACACCATATATTTT
CASSTRQAGNTIYF
>NA|NA|TRBV5-4|TRBJ1-2|13
TGTGCCAGCAGCTTGGGACAGATCTATGGCTACACCTTC
CASSLGQIYGYTF
>NA|NA|TRBV29-1|TRBJ1-1|13
TGCAGCGTTGAGGAAGGGGCTCGGACTGAAGCTTTCTTT
CSVEEGARTEAFF
>NA|NA|TRBV3-1/TRBV3-2|TRBJ2-3|14
TGTGCCAGCAGCCAAGTCGAGGGCGGTGGAACGCAGTATTTT
CASSQVEGGGTQYF
>TRBD2|NA|TRBV11-2|TRBJ2-1|15
TGTGCCAGCAGCTTTAGACTAGCGGGGGTTAATGAGCAGTTCTTC
CASSFRLAGVNEQFF
>NA|NA|TRBV30|TRBJ1-2|14
TGTGCCTGGATGCCGGGACACCTAAACTATGGCTACACCTTC
CAWMPGHLNYGYTF
>NA|NA|TRBV24-1|TRBJ2-7|15
TGTGCCACCGGCCCCGCAGGGCTTTACCTCTACGAGCAGTACTTC
CATGPAGLYLYEQYF
>NA|NA|TRBV9|TRBJ1-2|14
TGTGCCAGCAGCGACCACACAGGGTCCTATGGCTACACCTTC
CASSDHTGSYGYTF
>NA|once|TRBV4-3|TRBJ1-4|18
TGCGCCAGCAGCCAAGATGCGGTTCGGGCAGGGAGGAATGAAAAACTGTTTTTT
CASSQDAVRAGRNEKLFF
>TRBD2|NA|TRBV6-5|TRBJ2-7|15
TGTGCCAGCAGTTACTCGATCGGGGGGTCCTACGAGCAGTACTTC
CASSYSIGGSYEQYF
>TRBD1|few|TRBV19|TRBJ1-5|16
TGTGCCAGTAGTACTCCGGGACAGGGGGGAGGTCAGCCCCAGCATTTT
CASSTPGQGGGQPQHF
>NA|NA|TRBV7-2|TRBJ2-3|15
TGTGCCAGCAGCTTACAGTCCCAGGGCACAGATACGCAGTATTTT
CASSLQSQGTDTQYF
>TRBD2|NA|TRBV5-4|TRBJ2-1|17
TGTGCCAGCAGCACCCCCAGTGTGTTAGCGGGTGAAGGGGAGCAGTTCTTC
CASSTPSVLAGEGEQFF
>TRBD1|NA|TRBV4-3|TRBJ1-4|15
TGCGCCAGCAGCCAGGCGACAGGGGGCTTTGAAAAACTGTTTTTT
CASSQATGGFEKLFF
>NA|few|TRBV30|TRBJ1-3|13
TGTGCCTGGAGTACCCCTAACGGAAACACCATATATTTT
CAWSTPNGNTIYF
>TRBD1|NA|TRBV28|TRBJ1-2|14
TGTGCCAGCAGTCCGGACAGGGTGGTTTATGGCTACACCTTC
CASSPDRVVYGYTF
>TRBD1|NA|TRBV6-6|TRBJ1-2|13
TGTGCCAGCAGTCTCGGACAGGGGAAGGGCTACACCTTC
CASSLGQGKGYTF
>NA|NA|TRBV5-4|TRBJ2-6|15
TGTGCCAGCAGGAACGCGGGCTCTGGGGCCAACGTCCTGACTTTC
CASRNAGSGANVLTF
>NA|few|TRBV4-3|TRBJ1-3|14
TGCGCCAGCAGCCAAGACAGGGGTGGAAACACCATATATTTT
CASSQDRGGNTIYF
>NA|NA|TRBV7-9|TRBJ1-2|14
TGTGCCAGCAGCTTAGAGTTGACAAACTATGGCTACACCTTC
CASSLELTNYGYTF
>TRBD1|NA|TRBV19|TRBJ1-1|16
TGTGCCAGTACCCTACGACAGGGGGCCTTGAACACTGAAGCTTTCTTT
CASTLRQGALNTEAFF
>NA|NA|TRBV5-1|TRBJ1-3|15
TGCGCCAGCAGCCTTGACCCGACAGTCGGAAACACCATATATTTT
CASSLDPTVGNTIYF
>TRBD1|NA|TRBV29-1|TRBJ1-1|15
TGCAGCGTGGGGGACAGGGGTGTGAGGAACACTGAAGCTTTCTTT
CSVGDRGVRNTEAFF
>NA|NA|TRBV5-5|TRBJ2-1|16
TGTGCCAGCAGCTTACGTCTACTAGGAGGAGACAATGAGCAGTTCTTC
CASSLRLLGGDNEQFF
>NA|once|TRBV13|TRBJ1-2|17
TGTGCCAGCAGCTTAGTCGCAGACTACACGTCTAACTATGGCTACACCTTC
CASSLVADYTSNYGYTF
>TRBD1|once|TRBV20-1|TRBJ1-1|11
TGCAGTGCTAGGTCGGGACAGACGGCTTTCTTT
CSARSGQTAFF
>NA|NA|TRBV7-3|TRBJ1-5|13
TGTGCCAGCAGCTTGACGAGGGATCAGCCCCAGCATTTT
CASSLTRDQPQHF